This TCR beta chain appears in the sequencing data of a study of follicular helper T cells after annual influenza vaccination. Using immunoSEQ multiplex PCR, the repertoire was profiled, and TCRdb retains in-frame clones only, with some absent. Here the sample spans about 9,800 clones, about 80% being singletons. Comments on this clone: A read error may produce the germline difference seen at one junction end.

Germline-derived CDR1 and CDR2 are SGHRS and YFSETQ. The CDR3 is 16 residues long. Time point in this sample: 2014-2015 season, 7 days after vaccination. The TCR comes from an adult who received the influenza vaccine. Sequenced material: CXCR5- memory CD4+ T cells sorted from blood, taken 7 days after influenza vaccination. The rearrangement uses TRBV5-1 and TRBJ1-2; 8 positions agree with TRBD1. The chain's CDR3 is CASTLSPAGGNYGYTF. CDR3 sequence (DNA): TGCGCCAGCACCTTGTCGCCGGCAGGGGGCAACTATGGCTACACCTTC.